Shown below are 18 T cell receptor beta chains from a single sample sequenced in a study of blood T cell repertoires in COVID-19. Only in-frame clones appear in the TCRdb table, and some are missing; sequencing was by immunoSEQ multiplex PCR. The table lists about 40,000 clones, around 85% of them singletons. The sequencing sample was made of peripheral blood. These receptors came from a man older than 75 with active or convalescent COVID-19.

The rearrangement uses TRBV15 and TRBJ2-7, with 11 bases fitting TRBD2. Trimming removed 0 bases from V and 4 bases from J; junction bases left unmatched: 8. Germline assignment: CDR1 LNHNV and CDR2 YYDKDF (reference sequence). The length of the CDR3 is 17 residues. Here the CDR3 DNA reads TGTGCCACCAGCAGAGAATTACTAGCGGGAGTAGGGTACGAGCAGTACTTC. Translated: CATSRELLAGVGYEQYF.

CDR3 in amino acids: CASSLDRAVSPLHF. In nucleotides, the CDR3 is TGTGCCAGCAGCCTGGACAGGGCTGTTTCACCCCTCCACTTT. The chain uses TRBV5-4 and TRBJ1-6; 8 bases map to TRBD1. Germline CDR1 is SGHNT and CDR2 is YYREEE (reference sequence). The J segment lost 9 bases and the V segment lost 4 bases, leaving 6 bases of the junction unmatched. CDR3 size: 14 residues.

V is TRBV2 and J is TRBJ2-1; perhaps TRBD2 as D (5 bases). The germline V gene has CDR1 SNHLY and CDR2 FYNNEI. The V and J ends lost 6 bases and 6 bases respectively, with 12 bases between them. The CDR3 contains 13 residues. CDR3 amino acids: CASSSLVGNEQFF. In DNA, the CDR3 is TGTGCCAGCAGCTCACTAGTCGGCAATGAGCAGTTCTTC.

The chain combines TRBV6-1 with TRBJ2-7; TRBD2 matches 7 bases. Losses at the gene ends were 6 bases for V and 3 bases for J; bases not matched to a gene: 20. The CDR3 loop spans 18 amino acids. In germline, CDR1 is MNHNS, CDR2 SASEGT. The CDR3 reads CASREHDLRPSGNYEQYF. For the CDR3, the DNA is TGTGCCAGCAGGGAACACGACCTACGGCCTAGCGGAAACTACGAGCAGTACTTC.

This clone was counted only a few times. The CDR3 DNA reads TGTGCCAGCAGCTTAATTGCCCGAGGGTCCCAAAGGAGCTACGAGCAGTACTTC. Residues: CASSLIARGSQRSYEQYF. The V and J genes are TRBV7-2 and TRBJ2-7; D is perhaps TRBD2 (5 bases). The germline CDR1 and CDR2 sequences are SGHTA and FQGNSA. The length of the CDR3 is 18 residues. Trimming took off 2 bases at V and 3 bases at J, with 23 bases between the two ends.

J is TRBJ1-2 and V is TRBV4-3; the match to TRBD1 covers 9 bases. The V gene's germline CDR1 is LGHNA and CDR2 YSLEER. This CDR3 has 17 amino acids. Trimming took 1 base from V and 8 from J; bases not matched to a gene: 14. The CDR3, as DNA: TGCGCCAGCAGCCAAGGGTTACAGGACAGGGGCGTGAACGGCTACACCTTC. It specifies CASSQGLQDRGVNGYTF.

This clone appeared a few times. The rearrangement joins TRBV19 to TRBJ2-1, with D possibly matching TRBD1 (5 bases). The germline V and J ends were trimmed by 5 bases and 1 base, with 9 bases remaining between them. Germline lookup yields CDR1 LNHDA and CDR2 SQIVND (reference sequence). The CDR3 totals 14 residues. This chain's CDR3 is CASSQGTSYNEQFF. Written as DNA, the CDR3 is TGTGCCAGTAGTCAGGGAACATCCTACAATGAGCAGTTCTTC. Supplemented by reference TRBV19 and TRBJ2-1, the full variable domain reads DGGITQSPKYLFRKEGQNVTLSCEQNLNHDAMYWYRQDPGQGLRLIYYSQIVNDFQKGDIAEGYSVSREKKESFPLTVTSAQKNPTAFYLCASSQGTSYNEQFFGPGTRLTVL.

The gene calls are TRBV11-3 and TRBJ2-7; TRBD2 agrees at 13 bases. This CDR3 spans 15 amino acids. The J segment lost 5 bases and the V segment lost 4 bases, leaving 5 bases of the junction unmatched. Germline-derived CDR1 and CDR2 are SGHNT and YENEEA. The CDR3 bases are TGTGCCAGCAGCTCCGGACTAGCGGGAGTGAACGAGCAGTACTTC. Protein sequence: CASSSGLAGVNEQYF.

The chain combines TRBV6-1 with TRBJ2-5; 8 bases are shared with TRBD1. CDR1 and CDR2 from the germline V gene are MNHNS and SASEGT. This CDR3 is built from 18 residues. The V and J ends lost 0 bases and 5 bases, in that order; junction bases with no gene match: 14. CDR3 residues: CASSEALGGQGARETQYF. The CDR3 DNA reads TGTGCCAGCAGTGAAGCGCTTGGCGGGCAGGGGGCGAGGGAGACCCAGTACTTC.

V usage is TRBV5-1 and J usage is TRBJ2-1, with 9 bases lining up with TRBD1. V dropped 4 bases and J dropped 8; count of bases not matched to a gene: 4. This CDR3 has 13 residues. Germline-derived CDR1 and CDR2 are SGHRS and YFSETQ. CDR3 amino acids: CASSPGDRDEQFF. CDR3 DNA: TGCGCCAGCAGCCCGGGGGACAGGGATGAGCAGTTCTTC.

V and J are TRBV6-1 and TRBJ1-2; no clear D. CDR1 is MNHNS, CDR2 SASEGT, per germline. V lost 0 bases to trimming and J lost 7 bases, with 15 bases between them. This CDR3 region has 15 residues. CDR3 residues: CASSEAGAVTGGYTF. In nucleotides, the CDR3 is TGTGCCAGCAGTGAAGCAGGAGCTGTTACTGGTGGCTACACCTTC.

The V call is TRBV30, the J call TRBJ1-1, with D unclear. The length of the CDR3 is 13 residues. CDR1 is GTSNPN and CDR2 is SVGIG in the germline V gene (reference sequence). Trimming pared 8 bases from V and 2 bases from J, leaving 15 bases between. The CDR3 DNA is TGTGCCATTGACCGGGATTTAAACACTGAAGCTTTCTTT. As protein: CAIDRDLNTEAFF.

The gene calls are TRBV25-1 and TRBJ1-2; 8 bases are a match to TRBD1. Germline V gives CDR1 MGHDK, CDR2 SYGVNS. The CDR3 runs to 14 residues. With V trimmed by 3 bases and J by 3 bases, 3 bases remained unmatched. CDR3 in DNA: TGTGCCAGCAGTGAGACAGGGGAGGACTATGGCTACACCTTC. Amino acids: CASSETGEDYGYTF.

The J gene is TRBJ2-2, the V gene TRBV5-1; D possibly corresponds to TRBD1 (6 bases). The germline gives CDR1 SGHRS, CDR2 YFSETQ. V gave up 4 bases and J gave up 7 bases, with 17 bases separating them. The CDR3 sequence is 15 residues long. CDR3 in DNA: TGCGCCAGCAGCGGCCTAGGCAGACAGGACGGGGAGCTGTTTTTT. Its protein is CASSGLGRQDGELFF. Complete variable domain (other parts from reference TRBV5-1 and TRBJ2-2): KAGVTQTPRYLIKTRGQQVTLSCSPISGHRSVSWYQQTPGQGLQFLFEYFSETQRNKGNFPGRFSGRQFSNSRSEMNVSTLELGDSALYLCASSGLGRQDGELFFGEGSRLTVL.

In its sample, this clone was seen a few times. The chain employs TRBV27 and TRBJ2-7, with 9 positions matching TRBD1. The CDR3 runs to 14 residues. CDR1 MNHEY and CDR2 SMNVEV come from the germline V gene (reference sequence). Trimming at V came to 4 bases and at J to 5 bases, leaving 6 bases not matched to a gene. CDR3 nucleotides: TGTGCCAGCAGTTCAAGACAGGGGGGGAACGAGCAGTACTTC. Translation: CASSSRQGGNEQYF.

The table lists this clone with a few counts. The chain combines TRBV2 with TRBJ2-2; D gene uncertain. The CDR3 is 12 residues long. V dropped 5 bases and J dropped 4 bases, with 5 bases sitting between them. Germline V CDR1 and CDR2: SNHLY, FYNNEI. This CDR3 reads CASSSGTGELFF. The DNA of the CDR3 is TGTGCCAGCAGTTCGGGCACCGGGGAGCTGTTTTTT. The variable domain in full, with the rest retrieved from reference TRBV2 and TRBJ2-2, is EPEVTQTPSHQVTQMGQEVILRCVPISNHLYFYWYRQILGQKVEFLVSFYNNEISEKSEIFDDQFSVERPDGSNFTLKIRSTKLEDSAMYFCASSSGTGELFFGEGSRLTVL.

The chain combines TRBV5-6 with TRBJ2-1; 10 bases line up with TRBD2. Germline CDR1 is SGHDT and CDR2 is YYEEEE. The V segment lost 1 base and the J segment 8 bases; nucleotides outside the gene matches: 9. The CDR3 contains 16 residues. Here the CDR3 reads CASSLWAASGRHEQFF. In DNA, the CDR3 is TGTGCCAGCAGCTTGTGGGCGGCTAGCGGGAGACATGAGCAGTTCTTC. The whole variable domain, filled in from reference TRBV5-6 and TRBJ2-1, reads DAGVTQSPTHLIKTRGQQVTLRCSPKSGHDTVSWYQQALGQGPQFIFQYYEEEERQRGNFPDRFSGHQFPNYSSELNVNALLLGDSALYLCASSLWAASGRHEQFFGPGTRLTVL.

The V gene is TRBV21-1, the J gene TRBJ2-7; TRBD2 reflects the table's D call only, with no check against the DNA. TRBV21-1 is a recognized pseudogene. This CDR3 contains 14 residues. The CDR3: CASSKAGGEGEQYF. The CDR3, as DNA: TGTGCCAGCAGCAAAGCGGGAGGAGAAGGGGAGCAGTACTTC.